This record concerns one T cell receptor beta chain sequence. This sample stems from a study of blood T cell repertoires in COVID-19. Study details: Specimens from acute and convalescent COVID-19 originated in the United States, Italy and Spain. Nucleic acid was either cDNA or gDNA, and it came from T cells, B-cell-depleted T cells, or PBMCs.

Method: immunoSEQ multiplex PCR; TCRdb's copy keeps in-frame clones and lacks some. The sample yields some 350,000 clones, nearly 90% seen once. This CDR3 region has 14 residues. Per germline, CDR1 LNHDA and CDR2 SQIVND (reference sequence). V was trimmed by 10 bases and J by 4 bases, leaving 17 bases between them. This TCR was sampled from a man aged 18 to 30 with active or convalescent COVID-19. The chain carries TRBV19 and TRBJ2-1; no firm D call. Sequencing was carried out using peripheral blood. The CDR3 spells CATTPRAMYNEQFF. CDR3 bases: TGTGCCACCACGCCGCGCGCAATGTACAATGAGCAGTTCTTC.